The rows below give T cell receptor beta chains drawn from one sample of a study of blood T cell repertoires in COVID-19. The method was immunoSEQ multiplex PCR; TCRdb's version includes in-frame clones alone and lacks a portion of them. The repertoire holds 200,000 to 250,000 clones, with roughly 84% as singletons. Sequencing input: peripheral blood. The receptors stem from a man aged 35 to 55 with active or convalescent COVID-19. Both conserved end residues are part of each CDR3. A D gene is named only where the DNA matches it firmly. Where a row states a size, it is once, few, many or the class of an expanded clone; other rows omit it.

>.|.|TRBV19|TRBJ1-2
TGTGCCAGTAGTCCCGACCCCCAGGGGAACTATGGCTACACCTTC
CASSPDPQGNYGYTF
>.|once|TRBV29-1|TRBJ1-5
TGCAGCGTTGGGGCAGACGACAGCGGGAGCAATCAGCCCCAGCATTTT
CSVGADDSGSNQPQHF
>TRBD1|once|TRBV5-5|TRBJ2-3
TGTGCCAGCAGCTTTGGGACAGGGGAGGATACGCAGTATTTT
CASSFGTGEDTQYF
>.|.|TRBV20-1|TRBJ1-6
TGCAGTGCTAGTGTCCCTGCTAGCTCCTATAATTCACCCCTCCACTTT
CSASVPASSYNSPLHF
>TRBD2|.|TRBV4-1|TRBJ2-2
TGCGCCAGCAGCTACCGTCCCCTGGGGGCGGGGGGCGTCTCCGGGGAGCTGTTTTTT
CASSYRPLGAGGVSGELFF
>TRBD1|once|TRBV6-6|TRBJ1-2
TGTGCCAGCAGACAGCCGACAGGGCCGGGGTCCTATGGCTACACCTTC
CASRQPTGPGSYGYTF
>.|.|TRBV5-4|TRBJ2-3
TGTGCCAGCAGCTTACGACTTAGTGCTAGCACAGATACGCAGTATTTT
CASSLRLSASTDTQYF
>.|.|TRBV7-2|TRBJ2-7
TGTGCCAGCAGCTTAGAGCCCGCCACCTACGAGCAGTACTTC
CASSLEPATYEQYF
>TRBD1|.|TRBV4-1|TRBJ2-2
TGCGCCAGCAGCCAGACAGGGAAGGGGGACACCGGGGAGCTGTTTTTT
CASSQTGKGDTGELFF
>TRBD1|.|TRBV9|TRBJ1-2
TGTGCCAGCAGAGGGGACAGGGGGGAATATGGCTACACCTTC
CASRGDRGEYGYTF
>TRBD2|.|TRBV7-3|TRBJ2-1
TGTGCCAGCAGCTTAAGCGGGACTAACTACAATGAGCAGTTCTTC
CASSLSGTNYNEQFF
>TRBD2|.|TRBV4-1|TRBJ2-7
TGCGCCAGCAGCCTCCGGACTAGCGGCTCCTACGAGCAGTACTTC
CASSLRTSGSYEQYF
>.|.|TRBV30|TRBJ2-5
TGTGCCTGGGTCAGGGGTTACCAAGAGACCCAGTACTTC
CAWVRGYQETQYF
>TRBD2|.|TRBV7-2|TRBJ2-1
TGTGCCAGCAGCTTCTTAGCGGGAGGGCCATATTCCTACAATGAGCAGTTCTTC
CASSFLAGGPYSYNEQFF
>.|.|TRBV30|TRBJ2-7
TGTGCCTGGAACACCGGACAGTACGAGCAGTACTTC
CAWNTGQYEQYF
>.|.|TRBV21-1|TRBJ1-4
TGTGCCAGCAGCGGTTACCAAACAGGATTTTATGGTGAAAAACTGTTTTTT
CASSGYQTGFYGEKLFF
>TRBD2|few|TRBV5-1|TRBJ2-7
TGCGCCAGCGCCCCTGTAGCGGGAGGGAACGAGCAGTACTTC
CASAPVAGGNEQYF
>TRBD2|.|TRBV6-6|TRBJ2-3
TGTGCCAGCAGTCTCACCGGGACTAGCCCCGCTACAGATACGCAGTATTTT
CASSLTGTSPATDTQYF
>.|.|TRBV18|TRBJ1-1
TGTGCCAGCTCACCGCTGGGGGCAGAGGCTTTCTTT
CASSPLGAEAFF
>.|.|TRBV10-3|TRBJ1-2
TGTGCCATCAGATCGACAGAGGCTGGTGGCGGTGGCTACACCTTC
CAIRSTEAGGGGYTF
>TRBD2|once|TRBV27|TRBJ2-2
TGTGCCAGCAGTTTGAAAGCGGGAGTCACCGGGGAGCTGTTTTTT
CASSLKAGVTGELFF
>.|.|TRBV5-4|TRBJ2-2
TGTGCCAGCAGCTTGAAGGGGCAGGCGCACACCGGGGAGCTGTTTTTT
CASSLKGQAHTGELFF
>.|.|TRBV21-1|TRBJ2-1
TGTGCCAGCAGCACGGAGGACAGGAGGACTGAGCAGTTCTTC
CASSTEDRRTEQFF